The T cell receptor beta chain described here comes from a study of response to subunit inactivated influenza vaccine. From the RT-PCR reads, TCRdb called clonotypes with MiXCR, one entry per CDR3 protein. Counted here are about 780,000 distinct CDR3 sequences, about a fifth occurring once; the ten biggest clones make up about 11%. The CDR3 covers 16 residues. Trimming cost V 3 bases and J 3 bases; bases outside gene matches: 5. CDR1 is MGHRA, CDR2 YSYEKL, per germline. The genes are TRBV4-1 and TRBJ2-1; TRBD2 matches 10 bases. The specimen was PBMCs from blood, collected roughly 5 days after vaccination. The clonotype comes from a man between 45 and 60 years old who received an inactivated influenza vaccine. CDR3 sequence reads: CASSHRSSGGYNEQFF. DNA for the CDR3: TGCGCCAGCAGCCACCGTTCTAGCGGGGGCTACAATGAGCAGTTCTTC.